Listed below are T cell receptor beta chains from one sample, sequenced in a study of regulatory T cells in long-lasting Graves disease. TCRdb reanalysed the multiplex PCR reads using MiXCR and keeps one entry per CDR3 protein. The sample carries some 370,000 distinct CDR3 sequences, around 21% recorded once. Sequencing was performed on peripheral blood mononuclear cells (PBMCs), taken when the disease was refractory, from a patient treated with antithyroid drugs. Receptors originate from a female donor with Graves disease. Both conserved end residues are trimmed from each CDR3. The order of the fields is CDR3 length, clone size, V gene, D gene, CDR3 protein. D genes are given only for firm matches. Only part of the rows carry a size: once, few, many, or a class if the clone is expanded.

12 | - | TRBV10-2 | - | ASSETSPAYEQY
10 | few | TRBV30 | TRBD1 | AWDTGGRTQY
13 | few | TRBV19 | - | ASSPDPLGFPEQY
14 | - | TRBV19 | - | ASSMFGSASTDTQY
14 | many | TRBV12-3/TRBV12-4 | TRBD2 | ASTAFGLADQETQY
13 | few | TRBV12-3/TRBV12-4 | - | ASSPRGGTGEEQY
13 | many | TRBV28 | TRBD2 | ASSQTSGRVVKQY
13 | many | TRBV12-3/TRBV12-4 | TRBD1 | ASSRRTGDTYEQY
11 | many | TRBV7-3 | TRBD1 | ASSSSGTGEQY
13 | many | TRBV18 | - | ASSPDPGGPETQY
11 | few | TRBV12-3/TRBV12-4 | - | ASAPSRAGELF
13 | - | TRBV18 | - | ASSSDHVGTGELF
12 | - | TRBV7-9 | - | ASSLETMPYGYT
11 | - | TRBV27 | - | ASSSRTLLEQY
13 | - | TRBV5-1 | TRBD1 | ASSSTGALNSPLH
13 | - | TRBV3-1 | - | ASGGAGQAGETQY
12 | - | TRBV12-3/TRBV12-4 | - | ASSPQGKEETQY
11 | many | TRBV2 | - | ASSEGPDYEQY
13 | few | TRBV28 | - | ASSLGAGANTEAF
11 | many | TRBV7-2 | - | ASSARGVTEAF
17 | - | TRBV5-1 | TRBD1 | ASSWTPGQGLSGANVLT
15 | many | TRBV6-4 | - | ASTNHHLNSGANVLT
17 | few | TRBV9 | - | ASSVEALGQGPYNYGYT
12 | - | TRBV7-9 | - | ASSPVYLPGELF
13 | many | TRBV5-6 | - | ASSSSEGTFYEQY
11 | few | TRBV19 | TRBD1 | ASSYTGDTEAF
14 | many | TRBV11-2 | - | ASRPTTDRGQAEAF
11 | few | TRBV7-3 | - | ASSPGVRETQY
13 | - | TRBV6-1 | - | ASSGAGEVVWEQY
10 | many | TRBV2 | - | ARQTYTGELF
13 | many | TRBV6-1 | TRBD1 | ASSRDRNRGNTIY
14 | once | TRBV12-3/TRBV12-4 | TRBD1 | ASSFHWDREDYGYT
11 | - | TRBV6-1 | TRBD1 | AGRTGVTAEAF
11 | many | TRBV3-1 | TRBD2 | ASSRASGYEQY
13 | - | TRBV13 | - | ASSKRGDLGQPQH
11 | many | TRBV12-3/TRBV12-4 | TRBD1 | ASSSQGPYEQY
14 | few | TRBV19 | - | ASMRGRLSNTGELF
12 | - | TRBV18 | TRBD2 | ASERGGRAGEQY
10 | many | TRBV20-1 | TRBD1 | SVQGDSYEQY
13 | - | TRBV9 | - | ASSVDGGKQETQY
13 | many | TRBV15 | - | ATSRDTGASYEQY
12 | - | TRBV7-2 | - | ASSLRGGNQPQH
16 | once | TRBV6-5 | - | ASSYKGRGGKLNTEAF
11 | few | TRBV5-1 | - | ASSRTAAYEQY
12 | few | TRBV5-1 | - | ASSTWTVGDEAF
13 | many | TRBV28 | - | ASSSSLGGLGGYT
13 | few | TRBV5-1 | - | ASSLGTAGANVLT
11 | many | TRBV6-1 | TRBD1 | AIGTGVPYEQY
11 | - | TRBV19 | - | ASNWGMNTEAF
11 | many | TRBV12-3/TRBV12-4 | TRBD1 | ASSTTGGTEAF
15 | many | TRBV6-5 | TRBD2 | ASSYLWSGTNKETQY
12 | few | TRBV6-1 | TRBD1 | ASSGGTGEETQY
10 | many | TRBV7-3 | - | ASSFPGGIQY
13 | few | TRBV19 | TRBD1 | ASSISATGTYEQY